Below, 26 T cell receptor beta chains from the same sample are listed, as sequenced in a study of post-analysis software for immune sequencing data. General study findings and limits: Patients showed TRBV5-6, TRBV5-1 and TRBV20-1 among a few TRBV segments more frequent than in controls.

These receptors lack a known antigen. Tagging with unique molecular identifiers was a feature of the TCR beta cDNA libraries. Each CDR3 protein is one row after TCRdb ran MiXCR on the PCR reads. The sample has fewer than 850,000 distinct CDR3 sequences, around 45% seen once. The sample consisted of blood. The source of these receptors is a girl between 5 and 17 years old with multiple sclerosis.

CDR3 residues: CSARVEALFTYEQYF. In DNA form, the CDR3 reads TGCAGTGCTAGAGTGGAAGCACTTTTCACCTACGAGCAGTACTTC. The chain uses TRBV20-1 and TRBJ2-7; D not resolved. Looked up from germline, CDR1 is DFQATT and CDR2 is SNEGSKA (reference sequence). This CDR3 has 15 amino acids. V was clipped by 1 base and J by 2 bases, with 15 bases between them.

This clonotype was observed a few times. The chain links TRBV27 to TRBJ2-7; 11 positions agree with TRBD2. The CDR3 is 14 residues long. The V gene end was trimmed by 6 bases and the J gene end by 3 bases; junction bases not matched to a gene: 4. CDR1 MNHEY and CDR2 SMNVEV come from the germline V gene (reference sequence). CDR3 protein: CASRTSGANYEQYF. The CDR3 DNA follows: TGTGCCAGCAGGACTAGCGGGGCAAACTACGAGCAGTACTTC.

This chain's CDR3 is CASSTRTGGYSTDTQYF. CDR3 nucleotide sequence: TGTGCCAGCAGCACCCGGACAGGGGGGTATAGCACAGATACGCAGTATTTT. V usage is TRBV7-2 and J usage is TRBJ2-3; 10 bases agree with TRBD1. CDR3 length: 17 residues. Germline values: CDR1 SGHTA, CDR2 FQGNSA. Trimming took 5 bases from V and 0 from J; bases not matched to a gene: 8. The complete variable domain, with remaining parts taken from reference TRBV7-2 and TRBJ2-3, reads GAGVSQSPSNKVTEKGKDVELRCDPISGHTALYWYRQSLGQGLEFLIYFQGNSAPDKSGLPSDRFSAERTGGSVSTLTIQRTQQEDSAVYLCASSTRTGGYSTDTQYFGPGTRLTVL.

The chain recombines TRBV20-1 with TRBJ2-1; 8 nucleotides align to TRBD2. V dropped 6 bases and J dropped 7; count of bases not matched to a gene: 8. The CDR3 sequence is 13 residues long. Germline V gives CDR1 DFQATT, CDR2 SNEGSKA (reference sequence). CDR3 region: CSAPGLGRNEQFF. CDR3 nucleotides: TGCAGTGCGCCGGGACTAGGAAGGAATGAGCAGTTCTTC.

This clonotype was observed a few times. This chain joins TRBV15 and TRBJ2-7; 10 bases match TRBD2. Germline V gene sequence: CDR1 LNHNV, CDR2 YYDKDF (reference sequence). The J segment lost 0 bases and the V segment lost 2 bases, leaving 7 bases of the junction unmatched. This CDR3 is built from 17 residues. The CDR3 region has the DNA TGTGCCACCAGCAGACCTAGGACTAGCGGAAGCTCCTACGAGCAGTACTTC. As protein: CATSRPRTSGSSYEQYF.

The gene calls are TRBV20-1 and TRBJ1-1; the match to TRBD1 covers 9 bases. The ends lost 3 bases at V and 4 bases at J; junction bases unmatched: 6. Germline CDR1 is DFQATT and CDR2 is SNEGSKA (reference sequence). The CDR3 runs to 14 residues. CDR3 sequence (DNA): TGCAGTGCTAGCCCGGGACAGGGAGGCACTGAAGCTTTCTTT. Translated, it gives CSASPGQGGTEAFF.

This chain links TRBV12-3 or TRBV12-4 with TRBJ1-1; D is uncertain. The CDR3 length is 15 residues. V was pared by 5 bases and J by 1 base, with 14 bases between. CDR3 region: CASSTHMEENTEAFF. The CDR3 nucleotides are TGTGCCAGCAGTACCCACATGGAGGAGAACACTGAAGCTTTCTTT.

CDR3 residues: CASSLGTSGIQETQYF. The CDR3 nucleotides are TGTGCCAGCAGCCTAGGGACTAGCGGGATTCAAGAGACCCAGTACTTC. V usage is TRBV7-9 and J usage is TRBJ2-5; TRBD2 matches at 13 bases. V dropped 5 bases and J dropped 2; count of bases not matched to a gene: 5. This CDR3 has 16 amino acids. Germline values: CDR1 SEHNR, CDR2 FQNEAQ (reference sequence).

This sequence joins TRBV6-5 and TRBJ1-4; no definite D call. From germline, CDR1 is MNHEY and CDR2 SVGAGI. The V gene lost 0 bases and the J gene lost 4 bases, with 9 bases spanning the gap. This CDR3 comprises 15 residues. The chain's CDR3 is CASSYSNQYNEKLFF. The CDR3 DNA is TGTGCCAGCAGTTACTCGAACCAGTATAATGAAAAACTGTTTTTT.

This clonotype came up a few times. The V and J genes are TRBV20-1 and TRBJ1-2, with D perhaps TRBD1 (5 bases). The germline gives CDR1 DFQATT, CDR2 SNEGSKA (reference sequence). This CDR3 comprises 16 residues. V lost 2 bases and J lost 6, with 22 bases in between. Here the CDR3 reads CSARLEGWAGRDGYTF. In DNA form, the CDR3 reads TGCAGTGCTAGACTAGAAGGTTGGGCAGGGAGAGATGGCTACACCTTC.

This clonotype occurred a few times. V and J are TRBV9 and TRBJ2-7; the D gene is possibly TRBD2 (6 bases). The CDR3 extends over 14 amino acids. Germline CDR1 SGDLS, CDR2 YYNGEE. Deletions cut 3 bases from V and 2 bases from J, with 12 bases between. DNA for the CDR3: TGTGCCAGCAGCGCGGGCGGACTAACCTACGAGCAGTACTTC. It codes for CASSAGGLTYEQYF.

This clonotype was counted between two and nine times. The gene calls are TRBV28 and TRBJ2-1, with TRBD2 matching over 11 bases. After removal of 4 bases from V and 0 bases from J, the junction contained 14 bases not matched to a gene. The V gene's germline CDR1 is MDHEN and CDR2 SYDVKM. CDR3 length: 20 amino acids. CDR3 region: CASSSRPGLAGGFSYNEQFF. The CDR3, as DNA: TGTGCCAGCAGTTCTCGCCCCGGGCTAGCGGGAGGCTTCTCCTACAATGAGCAGTTCTTC.

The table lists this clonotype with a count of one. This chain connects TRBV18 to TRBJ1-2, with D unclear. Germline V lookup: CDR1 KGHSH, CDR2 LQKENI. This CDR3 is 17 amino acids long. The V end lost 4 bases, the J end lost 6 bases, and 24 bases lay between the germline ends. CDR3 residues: CASSLLSRSQAQDGYTF. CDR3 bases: TGTGCCAGCTCACTCCTTAGCCGATCCCAGGCTCAGGATGGCTACACCTTC. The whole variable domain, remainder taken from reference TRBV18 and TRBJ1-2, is NAGVMQNPRHLVRRRGQEARLRCSPMKGHSHVYWYRQLPEEGLKFMVYLQKENIIDESGMPKERFSAEFPKEGPSILRIQQVVRGDSAAYFCASSLLSRSQAQDGYTFGSGTRLTVV.

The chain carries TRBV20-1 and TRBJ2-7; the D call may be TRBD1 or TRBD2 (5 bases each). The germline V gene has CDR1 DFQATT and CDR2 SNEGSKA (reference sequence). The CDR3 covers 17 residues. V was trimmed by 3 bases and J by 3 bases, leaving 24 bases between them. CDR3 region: CSARYPHFSGQDYEQYF. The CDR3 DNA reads TGCAGTGCTAGGTACCCCCACTTCTCGGGGCAGGACTACGAGCAGTACTTC.

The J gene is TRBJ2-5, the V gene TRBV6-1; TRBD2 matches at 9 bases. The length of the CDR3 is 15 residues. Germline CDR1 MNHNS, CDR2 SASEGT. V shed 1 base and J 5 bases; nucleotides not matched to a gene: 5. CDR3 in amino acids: CASSEEKLAGETQYF. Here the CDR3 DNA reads TGTGCCAGCAGTGAAGAGAAGCTAGCGGGGGAGACCCAGTACTTC.

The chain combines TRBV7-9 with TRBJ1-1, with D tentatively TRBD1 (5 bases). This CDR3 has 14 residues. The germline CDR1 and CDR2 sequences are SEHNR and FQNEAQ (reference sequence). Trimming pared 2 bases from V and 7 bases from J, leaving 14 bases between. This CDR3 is CASSLPGREGEAFF. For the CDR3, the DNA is TGTGCCAGCAGCTTACCAGGGCGGGAAGGTGAAGCTTTCTTT.

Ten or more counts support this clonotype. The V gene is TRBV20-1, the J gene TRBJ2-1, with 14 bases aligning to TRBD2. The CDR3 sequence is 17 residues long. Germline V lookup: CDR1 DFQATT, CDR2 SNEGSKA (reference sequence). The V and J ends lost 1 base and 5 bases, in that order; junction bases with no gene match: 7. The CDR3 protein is CSARGRETSGRDNEQFF. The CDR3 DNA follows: TGCAGTGCTAGAGGGCGGGAGACTAGCGGGAGGGACAATGAGCAGTTCTTC.

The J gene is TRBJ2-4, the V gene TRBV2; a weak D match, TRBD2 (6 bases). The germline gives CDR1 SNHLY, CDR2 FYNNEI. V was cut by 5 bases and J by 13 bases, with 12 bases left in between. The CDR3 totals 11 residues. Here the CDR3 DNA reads TGTGCCAGCAGTCCCCATCGGGAGCAGTACTTC. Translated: CASSPHREQYF.

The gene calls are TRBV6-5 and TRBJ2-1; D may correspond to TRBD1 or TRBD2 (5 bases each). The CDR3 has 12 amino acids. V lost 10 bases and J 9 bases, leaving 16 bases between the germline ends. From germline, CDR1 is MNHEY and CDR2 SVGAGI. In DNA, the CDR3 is TGTGCCACCAAGTCGACCGGGGCTGAGCAGTTCTTC. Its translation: CATKSTGAEQFF.

The CDR3 coding sequence is TGTGCCAGCAGCTCCCCCAAGCTTGGGGCCAACGTCCTGACTTTC. Amino acid sequence: CASSSPKLGANVLTF. This sequence joins TRBV7-9 and TRBJ2-6; no reliable D call. Germline assignment: CDR1 SEHNR and CDR2 FQNEAQ (reference sequence). V was cut by 4 bases and J by 3 bases, with 10 bases left in between. This CDR3 comprises 15 residues. Together with reference TRBV7-9 and TRBJ2-6, the CDR3 gives the full variable domain: DTGVSQNPRHKITKRGQNVTFRCDPISEHNRLYWYRQTLGQGPEFLTYFQNEAQLEKSRLLSDRFSAERPKGSFSTLEIQRTEQGDSAMYLCASSSPKLGANVLTFGAGSRLTVL.

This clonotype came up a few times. CDR3 in DNA: TGTGCCAGCAGTACCGTTGACATTAACCTAAACTATGGCTACACCTTC. Protein product: CASSTVDINLNYGYTF. The V and J genes are TRBV28 and TRBJ1-2; D unresolved. Per germline, CDR1 MDHEN and CDR2 SYDVKM. With 5 bases removed from V and 2 bases from J, the gap between germline ends came to 18 bases. The CDR3 covers 16 residues.

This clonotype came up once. The CDR3 nucleotides read TGTGCCAGCAGAACCGGGGATCGTCCCACTGAAGCTTTCTTT. It codes for CASRTGDRPTEAFF. The chain combines TRBV7-9 with TRBJ1-1, with unresolved D. The CDR3 totals 14 residues. Germline V gives CDR1 SEHNR, CDR2 FQNEAQ (reference sequence). V was pared by 6 bases and J by 4 bases, with 15 bases between. Filled out from reference TRBV7-9 and TRBJ1-1, the complete variable domain reads DTGVSQNPRHKITKRGQNVTFRCDPISEHNRLYWYRQTLGQGPEFLTYFQNEAQLEKSRLLSDRFSAERPKGSFSTLEIQRTEQGDSAMYLCASRTGDRPTEAFFGQGTRLTVV.

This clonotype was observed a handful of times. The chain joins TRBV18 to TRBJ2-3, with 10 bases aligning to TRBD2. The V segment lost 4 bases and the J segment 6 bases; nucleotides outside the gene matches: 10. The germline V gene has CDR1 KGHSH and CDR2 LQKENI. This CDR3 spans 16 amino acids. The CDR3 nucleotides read TGTGCCAGCTCACAAAGGCCTAGCGGGAGTTGGGATACGCAGTATTTT. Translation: CASSQRPSGSWDTQYF.

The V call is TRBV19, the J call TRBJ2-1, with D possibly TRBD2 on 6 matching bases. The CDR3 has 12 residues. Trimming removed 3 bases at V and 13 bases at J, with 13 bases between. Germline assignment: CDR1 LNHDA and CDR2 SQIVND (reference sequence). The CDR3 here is CASSILWGEQFF. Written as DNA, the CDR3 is TGTGCCAGTAGTATCCTCTGGGGGGAACAGTTCTTC.

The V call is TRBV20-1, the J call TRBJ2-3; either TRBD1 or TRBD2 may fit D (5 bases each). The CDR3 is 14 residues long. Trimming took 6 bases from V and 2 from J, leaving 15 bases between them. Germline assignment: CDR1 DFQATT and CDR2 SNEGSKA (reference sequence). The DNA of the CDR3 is TGCAGTGCCCCCGGGTGGGGGAACACAGATACGCAGTATTTT. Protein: CSAPGWGNTDTQYF.

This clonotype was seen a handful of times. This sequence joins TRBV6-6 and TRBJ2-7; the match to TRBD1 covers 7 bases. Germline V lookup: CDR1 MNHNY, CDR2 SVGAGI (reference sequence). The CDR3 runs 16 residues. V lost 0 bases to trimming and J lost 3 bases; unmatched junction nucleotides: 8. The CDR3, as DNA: TGTGCCAGCAGTTACTCCCCCGGGGACAGATTCTACGAGCAGTACTTC. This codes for CASSYSPGDRFYEQYF.